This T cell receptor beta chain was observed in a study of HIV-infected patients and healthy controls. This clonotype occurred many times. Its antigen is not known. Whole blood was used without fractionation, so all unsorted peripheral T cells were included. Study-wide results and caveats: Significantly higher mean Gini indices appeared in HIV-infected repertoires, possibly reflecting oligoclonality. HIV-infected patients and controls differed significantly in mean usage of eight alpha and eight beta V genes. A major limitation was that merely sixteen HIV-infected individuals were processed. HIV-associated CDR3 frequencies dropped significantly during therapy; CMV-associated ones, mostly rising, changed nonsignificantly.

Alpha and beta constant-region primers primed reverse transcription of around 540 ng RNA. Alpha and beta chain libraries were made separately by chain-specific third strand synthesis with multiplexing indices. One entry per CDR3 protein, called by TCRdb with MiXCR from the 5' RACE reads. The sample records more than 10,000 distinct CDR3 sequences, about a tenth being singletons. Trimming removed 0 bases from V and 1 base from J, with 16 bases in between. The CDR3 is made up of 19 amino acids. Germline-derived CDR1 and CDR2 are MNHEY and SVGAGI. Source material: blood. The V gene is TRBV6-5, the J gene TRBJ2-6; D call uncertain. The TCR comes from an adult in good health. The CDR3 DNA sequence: TGTGCCAGCAGTTACTCGACTCCATTTAGGGCGTCTGGGGCCAACGTCCTGACTTTC. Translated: CASSYSTPFRASGANVLTF.